This is a list of T cell receptor beta chains from one sample in a study of blood T cell repertoires in COVID-19. Clones were read by immunoSEQ multiplex PCR, and TCRdb kept only the in-frame ones, dropping some. The sample lists fewer than 250,000 clones, around nine tenths occurring once. Sequenced sample: peripheral blood. The receptors here all came from an older woman with acute or convalescent COVID-19. Both conserved end residues are part of each CDR3. Each record gives: J gene, V gene, clone size, D gene, CDR3 DNA, CDR3 protein. A D gene is named only where the DNA matches it firmly. The size of a clone is reported for some rows only, either as once, few or many, or as a class for expanded clones.

J: TRBJ1-2; V: TRBV6-5; size: -; D: TRBD1; DNA: TGTGCCAGCAGTTACTCAGCAGGGGGCAACTATGGCTACACCTTC; CDR3: CASSYSAGGNYGYTF
J: TRBJ2-7; V: TRBV7-6; size: -; D: TRBD2; DNA: TGTGCCAGCAGCTTAGTATCCGGGACTAGCAACGAGCAGTACTTC; CDR3: CASSLVSGTSNEQYF
J: TRBJ1-2; V: TRBV29-1; size: -; D: TRBD1; DNA: TGCAGCGTTGGGGCCGGGACAGGGGGGACTAACTATGGCTACACCTTC; CDR3: CSVGAGTGGTNYGYTF
J: TRBJ1-2; V: TRBV6-5; size: -; D: TRBD1; DNA: TGTGCCGGTCGACAGGGGACTAACTATGGCTACACCTTC; CDR3: CAGRQGTNYGYTF
J: TRBJ1-5; V: TRBV6-1; size: -; D: -; DNA: TGTGCCAGCAGTGAAAACCGACTTGTGCATTTT; CDR3: CASSENRLVHF
J: TRBJ1-2; V: TRBV6-1; size: -; D: TRBD1; DNA: TGTGCCAGCAGTGAAGTTACAGGGGGCAGGCAGAGGGACTATGGCTACACCTTC; CDR3: CASSEVTGGRQRDYGYTF
J: TRBJ2-1; V: TRBV27; size: -; D: -; DNA: TGTGCCAGCAGTTCATTGGGGAGCCGCCCGTACAATGAGCAGTTCTTC; CDR3: CASSSLGSRPYNEQFF
J: TRBJ2-1; V: TRBV5-1; size: -; D: TRBD2; DNA: TGCGCCAGCAGCCGGACTAGCGGGGGGGTCTACAATGAGCAGTTCTTC; CDR3: CASSRTSGGVYNEQFF
J: TRBJ1-5; V: TRBV24-1; size: -; D: -; DNA: TGTGCCACCAGTGATTTGCATTTAGTACTGTCAGGGGCGGAAAATCAGCCCCAGCATTTT; CDR3: CATSDLHLVLSGAENQPQHF
J: TRBJ1-2; V: TRBV18; size: -; D: -; DNA: TGTGCCAGCTCACCATTAGGGGATATCCATGGCTACACCTTC; CDR3: CASSPLGDIHGYTF
J: TRBJ1-2; V: TRBV15; size: -; D: TRBD1; DNA: TGTGCCACCAGCAGAGCTGGGTCGGGACAGGGCTATGGCTACACCTTC; CDR3: CATSRAGSGQGYGYTF
J: TRBJ1-2; V: TRBV9; size: -; D: TRBD1; DNA: TGTGCCAGCAGCGTAGCGACAGGGGACTATGGCTACACCTTC; CDR3: CASSVATGDYGYTF
J: TRBJ1-4; V: TRBV5-6; size: -; D: TRBD1; DNA: TGTGCCAGCAGCACGGACAGGGGTGTAAAACTGTTTTTT; CDR3: CASSTDRGVKLFF
J: TRBJ1-1; V: TRBV6-5; size: -; D: TRBD1; DNA: TGTGCCAGCAGTAAACAGGGGGCGGCTTTCTTT; CDR3: CASSKQGAAFF
J: TRBJ2-1; V: TRBV7-9; size: -; D: TRBD2; DNA: TGTGCCAGCAGCTTGATGAGACTAGCGGGGGCCAGCTCCTACAATGAGCAGTTCTTC; CDR3: CASSLMRLAGASSYNEQFF
J: TRBJ1-2; V: TRBV4-1; size: -; D: -; DNA: TGCGCCAGCAGCCAAGATCGGAGGGGTAACTATGGCTACACCTTC; CDR3: CASSQDRRGNYGYTF
J: TRBJ2-2; V: TRBV6-6; size: -; D: -; DNA: TGTGCCAGCCGCCCGATCGGCACCGGGGAGCTGTTTTTT; CDR3: CASRPIGTGELFF
J: TRBJ1-2; V: TRBV5-8; size: -; D: TRBD1; DNA: TGTGCCAGCAGCTTGTTTACGGGACAGGGATACTATGGCTACACCTTC; CDR3: CASSLFTGQGYYGYTF
J: TRBJ2-1; V: TRBV4-3; size: -; D: TRBD2; DNA: TGCGCCAGCAGCCAAGGGGGCGGGAGTCCCTGGAATGAGCAGTTCTTC; CDR3: CASSQGGGSPWNEQFF
J: TRBJ2-2; V: TRBV5-1; size: -; D: -; DNA: TGCGCCAGCTTCGGACTTCCCGGGGAGCTGTTTTTT; CDR3: CASFGLPGELFF
J: TRBJ2-7; V: TRBV5-1; size: -; D: TRBD2; DNA: TGCGCCAGCAGCCCCGGGACTAGCGGGGGGCCCTCCTACGAGCAGTACTTC; CDR3: CASSPGTSGGPSYEQYF
J: TRBJ2-5; V: TRBV7-9; size: once; D: TRBD2; DNA: TGTGCCAGCAGCCCTAGCGGGGGGGCCCCGGAGACCCAGTACTTC; CDR3: CASSPSGGAPETQYF
J: TRBJ1-1; V: TRBV29-1; size: -; D: TRBD1; DNA: TGCAGCGTTGAAGGAGGGACAGGGGACACTGAAGCTTTCTTT; CDR3: CSVEGGTGDTEAFF
J: TRBJ1-2; V: TRBV5-1; size: once; D: TRBD1; DNA: TGCGCCAGCAGCTTGACAGGGGTTAAGGGCTACACCTTC; CDR3: CASSLTGVKGYTF
J: TRBJ1-1; V: TRBV2; size: -; D: -; DNA: TGTGCCAGCACCCCGATAGTGGCGGCAATTACCCTTAACACTGAAGCTTTCTTT; CDR3: CASTPIVAAITLNTEAFF
J: TRBJ1-4; V: TRBV6-6; size: -; D: -; DNA: TGTGCCAGCAGTTACAGGGGAGGCCGTGAAAAACTGTTTTTT; CDR3: CASSYRGGREKLFF
J: TRBJ2-7; V: TRBV18; size: -; D: -; DNA: TGTGCCAGCTCACCGCCCGGAGAACCCCTCTACGAGCAGTACTTC; CDR3: CASSPPGEPLYEQYF
J: TRBJ1-6; V: TRBV28; size: -; D: TRBD1; DNA: TGTGCCAGCAGAGGACAGGCGAATTCACCCCTCCACTTT; CDR3: CASRGQANSPLHF
J: TRBJ1-1; V: TRBV28; size: -; D: -; DNA: TGTGCCAGCAGTCGGCGGACTGAAGCTTTCTTT; CDR3: CASSRRTEAFF
J: TRBJ1-2; V: TRBV7-9; size: -; D: -; DNA: TGTGCCAGCAGCACTAGTTCGGGATCTAACTATGGCTACACCTTC; CDR3: CASSTSSGSNYGYTF
J: TRBJ1-1; V: TRBV7-9; size: -; D: -; DNA: TGTGCCAGCAGCTTGTCAGGGGTTTCTGAAGCTTTCTTT; CDR3: CASSLSGVSEAFF
J: TRBJ2-7; V: TRBV6-1; size: -; D: TRBD1; DNA: TGTGCCAGCAGTGAAGCGGGACAGGGGTTTAACGAGCAGTACTTC; CDR3: CASSEAGQGFNEQYF
J: TRBJ1-6; V: TRBV6-1; size: -; D: -; DNA: TGTGCCAGCAGACCTGGGACACCCGATAATTCACCCCTCCACTTT; CDR3: CASRPGTPDNSPLHF
J: TRBJ2-7; V: TRBV4-2; size: -; D: TRBD2; DNA: TGTGCCAGCAGAACGGGACTAGCGGGAGGTTACGAGCAGTACTTC; CDR3: CASRTGLAGGYEQYF
J: TRBJ1-1; V: TRBV9; size: few; D: TRBD1; DNA: TGTGCCAGCACCCTACTCGGGCAGGGGGCGAACGTGAACACTGAAGCTTTCTTT; CDR3: CASTLLGQGANVNTEAFF
J: TRBJ2-3; V: TRBV28; size: -; D: -; DNA: TGTGCCAGTAAAAAGGGAGGCACAGATACGCAGTATTTT; CDR3: CASKKGGTDTQYF
J: TRBJ1-1; V: TRBV3-1/TRBV3-2; size: -; D: -; DNA: TGTGCCAGCAGCCAAGACGGGGTCACGAACACTGAAGCTTTCTTT; CDR3: CASSQDGVTNTEAFF
J: TRBJ1-2; V: TRBV6-5; size: -; D: -; DNA: TGTGCCAGCAGTACCCTTGAGGTGGATGGCTACACCTTC; CDR3: CASSTLEVDGYTF